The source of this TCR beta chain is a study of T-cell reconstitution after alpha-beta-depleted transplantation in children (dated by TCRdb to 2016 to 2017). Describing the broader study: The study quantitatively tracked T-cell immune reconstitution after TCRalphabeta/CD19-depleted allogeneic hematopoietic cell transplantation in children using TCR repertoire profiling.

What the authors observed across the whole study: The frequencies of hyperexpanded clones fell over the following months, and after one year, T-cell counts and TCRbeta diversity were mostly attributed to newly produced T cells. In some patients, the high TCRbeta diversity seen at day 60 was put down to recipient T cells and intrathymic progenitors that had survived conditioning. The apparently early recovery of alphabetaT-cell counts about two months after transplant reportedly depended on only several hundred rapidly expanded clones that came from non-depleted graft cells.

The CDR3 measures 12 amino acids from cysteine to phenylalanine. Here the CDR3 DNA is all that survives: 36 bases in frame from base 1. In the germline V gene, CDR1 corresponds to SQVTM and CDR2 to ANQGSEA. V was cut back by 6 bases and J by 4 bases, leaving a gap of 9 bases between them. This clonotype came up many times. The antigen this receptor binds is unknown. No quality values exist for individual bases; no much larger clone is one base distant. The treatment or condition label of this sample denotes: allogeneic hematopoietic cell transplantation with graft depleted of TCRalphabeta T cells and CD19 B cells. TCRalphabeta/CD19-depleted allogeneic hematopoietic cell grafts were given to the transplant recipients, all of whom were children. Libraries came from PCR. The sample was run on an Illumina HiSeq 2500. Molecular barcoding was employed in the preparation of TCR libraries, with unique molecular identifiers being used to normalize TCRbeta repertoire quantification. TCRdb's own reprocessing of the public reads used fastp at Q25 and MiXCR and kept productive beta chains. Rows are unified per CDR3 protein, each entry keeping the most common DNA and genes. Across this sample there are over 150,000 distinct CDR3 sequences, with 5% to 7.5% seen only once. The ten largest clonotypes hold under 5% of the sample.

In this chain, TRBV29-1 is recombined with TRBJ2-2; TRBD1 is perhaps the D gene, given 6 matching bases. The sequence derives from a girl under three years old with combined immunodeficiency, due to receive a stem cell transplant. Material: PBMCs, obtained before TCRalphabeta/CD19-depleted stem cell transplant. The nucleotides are TGCAGCGTACAGGGAAGCACCGGGGAGCTGTTTTTT. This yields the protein CSVQGSTGELFF.